The next 10 T cell receptor beta chains were all read from a single sample in a study of blood T cell repertoires in COVID-19. Repertoires were generated with immunoSEQ multiplex PCR, while TCRdb's copy carries only in-frame clones and drops some. The table shows nearly 300,000 clones, with nearly 90% occurring only once. Sequencing was performed on PBMCs or T cells enriched from blood (not recorded which). Every receptor here comes from a woman aged 45-60 years who had been exposed to COVID-19.

V is TRBV3-1 (or the pseudogene TRBV3-2) and J is TRBJ2-5; TRBD1 is a possible D gene (6 bases). V shed 3 bases and J shed 1 base, with 9 bases lying between them. Germline CDR1 LGHDT, CDR2 YNNKEL (reference sequence). This CDR3 has 14 residues. Written as DNA, the CDR3 is TGTGCCAGCAGCCAGAGGACAGCCCAAGAGACCCAGTACTTC. Translating it yields CASSQRTAQETQYF.

The gene calls are TRBV4-1 and TRBJ1-4, with 10 bases lining up with TRBD1. After removal of 4 bases from V and 5 bases from J, the junction contained 7 bases not matched to a gene. The CDR3 consists of 16 residues. CDR1 MGHRA and CDR2 YSYEKL come from the germline V gene. The CDR3, as DNA: TGCGCCAGCAGCCTGAGCGGGGACAGGGGCAATGAAAAACTGTTTTTT. It translates to CASSLSGDRGNEKLFF.

The V call is TRBV6-5, the J call TRBJ2-7, with 10 nucleotides matching TRBD1. CDR1 and CDR2 (germline): MNHEY, SVGAGI. V shed 0 bases, J shed 5 bases, and the junction held 4 bases outside the gene matches. The CDR3 contains 15 residues. The CDR3 coding sequence is TGTGCCAGCAGTTACTCCGGGACAGGGGTCCACGAGCAGTACTTC. This codes for CASSYSGTGVHEQYF.

The chain recombines TRBV20-1 with TRBJ1-6; D unclear. CDR1 DFQATT and CDR2 SNEGSKA come from the germline V gene (reference sequence). The CDR3 sequence is 15 residues long. Trimming took 3 bases from V and 3 from J, leaving 12 bases between them. The CDR3: CSASSITDYNSPLHF. CDR3 sequence (DNA): TGCAGTGCTAGTTCGATTACAGACTATAATTCACCCCTCCACTTT.

The CDR3 protein is CASSQGDRGNGVYGYTF. CDR3 sequence (DNA): TGTGCCAGCAGCCAAGGAGACAGGGGGAACGGCGTTTATGGCTACACCTTC. This chain uses TRBV4-2 with TRBJ1-2; TRBD1 matches 9 bases. Germline lookup yields CDR1 LGHNA and CDR2 YNFKEQ. V trimming: 1 base; J trimming: 5 bases; junction bases outside the gene matches: 11. This CDR3 is 17 amino acids long.

The CDR3 bases are TGTGCCAGCTCCTTAACGGGACTCAATCAGCCCCAGCATTTT. This encodes CASSLTGLNQPQHF. The chain joins TRBV19 to TRBJ1-5, with D perhaps TRBD1 (5 bases). CDR3 size: 14 residues. V was pared by 9 bases and J by 3 bases, with 15 bases between. Germline CDR1 and CDR2: LNHDA and SQIVND (reference sequence).

This chain joins TRBV28 and TRBJ2-4, with D hard to call. Between the trimmed V and J ends, which lost 3 bases and 0 bases, there was a span of 12 bases. The CDR3 runs 16 residues. Germline lookup yields CDR1 MDHEN and CDR2 SYDVKM. CDR3 DNA: TGTGCCAGCAGTTTCCAGGCGCCCCTAGCCAAAAACATTCAGTACTTC. Translated, it gives CASSFQAPLAKNIQYF.

This rearrangement joins TRBV5-1 to TRBJ2-1, with 10 bases matching TRBD2. The V gene end was trimmed by 0 bases and the J gene end by 8 bases; junction bases not matched to a gene: 5. Germline V gene data show CDR1 as SGHRS and CDR2 as YFSETQ. The CDR3 sequence is 15 residues long. CDR3 in amino acids: CASSLAATSGHEQFF. In DNA, the CDR3 is TGCGCCAGCAGCTTGGCCGCGACTAGCGGGCATGAGCAGTTCTTC. Using reference TRBV5-1 and TRBJ2-1 for the parts outside the CDR3, the full variable domain is KAGVTQTPRYLIKTRGQQVTLSCSPISGHRSVSWYQQTPGQGLQFLFEYFSETQRNKGNFPGRFSGRQFSNSRSEMNVSTLELGDSALYLCASSLAATSGHEQFFGPGTRLTVL.

As to this clone: Within the sample, other DNA sequences also encode this same CDR3. The gene calls are TRBV6-5 and TRBJ1-1; D call uncertain. This CDR3 contains 13 residues. CDR1 is MNHEY, CDR2 SVGAGI, per germline. Deletions cut 3 bases from V and 1 base from J, with 6 bases between. In DNA form, the CDR3 reads TGTGCCAGCAGTTATAGAAGGAACACTGAAGCTTTCTTT. Translated, it gives CASSYRRNTEAFF.

The rearrangement uses TRBV28 and TRBJ2-7; 7 nucleotides align to TRBD2. Losses at the gene ends were 6 bases for V and 7 bases for J; bases not matched to a gene: 9. The CDR3 sequence is 13 residues long. From germline, CDR1 is MDHEN and CDR2 SYDVKM. The CDR3, as DNA: TGTGCCAGCAGACCAGCGGGGACCATAGAGCAGTACTTC. Protein product: CASRPAGTIEQYF. Filled out from reference TRBV28 and TRBJ2-7, the complete variable domain reads DVKVTQSSRYLVKRTGEKVFLECVQDMDHENMFWYRQDPGLGLRLIYFSYDVKMKEKGDIPEGYSVSREKKERFSLILESASTNQTSMYLCASRPAGTIEQYFGPGTRLTVT.